Each of the 18 T cell receptor beta chains below was sequenced from the same sample in a study of PD-1 blockade in classical Hodgkin lymphoma. Profiled with immunoSEQ multiplex PCR; TCRdb holds only in-frame clones, not every one. Of some 41,000 clones in the sample, over 65% were seen once. Brentuximab vedotin exposure varied among the patients, all of whom had relapsed after autologous stem cell transplantation. Here the sequenced sample was peripheral blood mononuclear cells (PBMCs), taken at baseline. These receptors originate from a human donor with classical Hodgkin lymphoma.

This chain connects TRBV6-1 to TRBJ1-4; weak D call: TRBD1 (6 bases). The germline V gene has CDR1 MNHNS and CDR2 SASEGT. V lost 6 bases and J 3 bases, leaving 8 bases between the germline ends. CDR3 length: 13 residues. CDR3 nucleotide sequence: TGTGCCAGCAGGGGGGGCGCTAATGAAAAACTGTTTTTT. Protein sequence: CASRGGANEKLFF.

The chain couples TRBV7-9 to TRBJ1-1; D remains ambiguous. V dropped 2 bases and J dropped 5 bases, with 12 bases sitting between them. The CDR3 runs to 14 residues. Germline CDR1 and CDR2: SEHNR and FQNEAQ (reference sequence). The CDR3 DNA is TGTGCCAGCAGCTTACGAGAGGGTTGGACTGAAGCTTTCTTT. Its protein product is CASSLREGWTEAFF.

J is TRBJ2-6 and V is TRBV4-3; no clear D. Germline values: CDR1 LGHNA, CDR2 YSLEER. The CDR3 is made up of 15 amino acids. Deletions cut 0 bases from V and 0 bases from J, with 3 bases between. CDR3 DNA sequence: TGCGCCAGCAGCCAAGACAGCTCTGGGGCCAACGTCCTGACTTTC. It is translated as CASSQDSSGANVLTF.

Points on this clone: Other DNA sequences in this sample translate to the same CDR3. The chain combines TRBV28 with TRBJ2-1, with 12 bases identical to TRBD2. The CDR3 is 13 residues long. Unmatched junction bases numbered 1, after V lost 6 bases and J lost 7 bases. Germline CDR1 MDHEN, CDR2 SYDVKM. The CDR3 protein is CASRLAGGNEQFF. The CDR3 bases are TGTGCCAGCAGACTAGCGGGAGGTAATGAGCAGTTCTTC.

This clone came up once. This sequence joins TRBV7-6 and TRBJ2-1; 10 bases are shared with TRBD2. With V trimmed by 0 bases and J by 4 bases, 6 bases remained unmatched. The CDR3 is made up of 17 amino acids. The germline CDR1 and CDR2 sequences are SGHVS and FNYEAQ. The CDR3 is CASSLASGLAEYNEQFF. The CDR3 DNA reads as TGTGCCAGCAGCTTAGCTTCTGGACTAGCGGAGTACAATGAGCAGTTCTTC.

V is TRBV5-1 and J is TRBJ1-1; TRBD1 matches at 8 bases. With 4 bases clipped from V and 3 bases from J, the junction kept 5 bases outside the gene matches. There are 14 residues in the CDR3. The germline gives CDR1 SGHRS, CDR2 YFSETQ. CDR3 sequence (DNA): TGCGCCAGCAGCCTCCTGACAGGGGACACTGAAGCTTTCTTT. As protein: CASSLLTGDTEAFF.

The CDR3 loop reads CANELAGYNEQFF. For the CDR3, the DNA is TGTGCCAACGAACTAGCGGGCTACAATGAGCAGTTCTTC. The chain recombines TRBV7-9 with TRBJ2-1, with TRBD2 identical over 9 bases. The V gene end was trimmed by 10 bases and the J gene end by 3 bases; junction bases not matched to a gene: 4. This CDR3 comprises 13 residues. Germline V gene sequence: CDR1 SEHNR, CDR2 FQNEAQ (reference sequence).

The chain combines TRBV29-1 with TRBJ2-5, with 9 bases lining up with TRBD1. J gave up 5 bases and V 6 bases, and 13 bases lay outside the gene matches. This CDR3 spans 15 amino acids. Germline V gene data show CDR1 as SQVTM and CDR2 as ANQGSEA. CDR3 DNA: TGCAGCGTCCTCCTCGGGACAGGGAGGTTCGAGACCCAGTACTTC. The encoded protein is CSVLLGTGRFETQYF.

The chain couples TRBV30 to TRBJ2-2, with 7 positions matching TRBD1. The V segment lost 2 bases and the J segment 6 bases; nucleotides outside the gene matches: 6. CDR3 length: 14 residues. The germline V gene has CDR1 GTSNPN and CDR2 SVGIG (reference sequence). The CDR3 coding sequence is TGTGCCTGGAGTACAGGGGTCGGCCCCGGGGAGCTGTTTTTT. This translates into CAWSTGVGPGELFF.

The chain couples TRBV5-4 to TRBJ1-2, with 7 positions matching TRBD1. The CDR3 consists of 12 residues. The junction had 1 base not matched to a gene; V was cut back by 0 bases and J by 8 bases. Germline V gives CDR1 SGHNT, CDR2 YYREEE (reference sequence). CDR3 nucleotide sequence: TGTGCCAGCAGCTTGGTAGGGGGCGGCTACACCTTC. It is translated as CASSLVGGGYTF.

The chain employs TRBV10-2 and TRBJ2-7; D is unresolved. CDR3 length equals 11 residues. Trimming removed 6 bases at V and 3 bases at J, with 6 bases between. Germline V lookup: CDR1 WSHSY, CDR2 SAAADI. The CDR3 reads CASSSYYEQYF. CDR3 in DNA: TGCGCCAGCAGCAGTTACTACGAGCAGTACTTC.

The V call is TRBV11-2, the J call TRBJ1-5; D might be TRBD1 (5 bases). Germline V gene lookup returns CDR1 SGHAT and CDR2 FQNNGV. The CDR3 length is 17 residues. The germline V and J ends were trimmed by 3 bases and 6 bases, with 21 bases remaining between them. The CDR3 loop reads CASSFLRGILAGQPQHF. CDR3 nucleotides: TGTGCCAGCAGCTTCTTACGGGGGATTCTAGCGGGTCAGCCCCAGCATTTT.

V is TRBV5-1 and J is TRBJ2-2; 8 positions match TRBD2. Germline CDR1 reads SGHRS; CDR2 reads YFSETQ. The CDR3 contains 17 residues. Unmatched junction bases numbered 9, after V lost 2 bases and J lost 3 bases. DNA of the CDR3: TGCGCCAGCAGCTTTACTAGCGGTATAATGGACACCGGGGAGCTGTTTTTT. Translated, it gives CASSFTSGIMDTGELFF.

CDR3 DNA: TGTGCCAGCAAACCGCTCTCTGGGGCCAACGTCCTGACTTTC. Protein product: CASKPLSGANVLTF. The rearrangement links TRBV7-6 to TRBJ2-6; D is ambiguous. The CDR3 is 14 residues long. V was trimmed by 7 bases and J by 0 bases, leaving 7 bases between them. The germline V gene encodes CDR1 SGHVS and CDR2 FNYEAQ.

CDR3 nucleotide sequence: TGTGCCAGCAGGGGGAGACAGGGGATGTACGAGCAGTACTTC. Protein product: CASRGRQGMYEQYF. The chain recombines TRBV2 with TRBJ2-7; TRBD1 matches at 8 bases. Germline V gives CDR1 SNHLY, CDR2 FYNNEI. The CDR3 consists of 14 residues. Unmatched junction bases numbered 8, after V lost 6 bases and J lost 4 bases.

The chain uses TRBV6-4 and TRBJ2-1; 9 bases fit TRBD1. This CDR3 region has 17 residues. The J segment lost 0 bases and the V segment lost 6 bases, leaving 9 bases of the junction unmatched. In germline, CDR1 is MRHNA, CDR2 SNTAGT. CDR3 DNA sequence: TGTGCCAGCAGCCGAACCGGGACAGGGAGCTCCTACAATGAGCAGTTCTTC. It codes for CASSRTGTGSSYNEQFF.

V gene TRBV27 combines with J gene TRBJ1-2; no definite D call. Germline-derived CDR1 and CDR2 are MNHEY and SMNVEV (reference sequence). Trimming stripped 0 bases from V and 4 bases from J, with 9 bases between. CDR3 length equals 14 residues. The CDR3 region is CASSLSFEGYGYTF. In DNA, the CDR3 is TGTGCCAGCAGTTTATCGTTTGAGGGCTATGGCTACACCTTC.

The V and J genes are TRBV6-5 and TRBJ1-1; a weak D match, TRBD1 (5 bases). The length of the CDR3 is 16 residues. Between the trimmed V and J ends, which lost 2 bases and 4 bases, there was a span of 17 bases. In germline, CDR1 is MNHEY, CDR2 SVGAGI. CDR3 nucleotides: TGTGCCAGCAGTTACGTGGGACGTTTGGGGGGCACTGAAGCTTTCTTT. Translating it yields CASSYVGRLGGTEAFF.